The clone carrying this T cell receptor beta chain has only a few counts. Study processing details: Using reference gene primer amplification, nucleated cell counts were estimated. Assay used: immunoSEQ multiplex PCR; TCRdb lists only in-frame clones, some missing. V and J calls and clone size are copied from that table; D and trimming were computed from the DNA. The sample yields around 60,000 clones, more than 70% seen once. This CDR3 region has 15 residues. Germline V gives CDR1 SGHAT, CDR2 FQNNGV. Trimming stripped 5 bases from V and 0 bases from J, with 10 bases between. This entry belongs to a study of blood T cell repertoires in COVID-19. On the study more broadly: Samples representing acute and convalescent COVID-19 were sourced from the United States, Italy and Spain. T cells, B-cell-depleted T cells, or PBMCs provided the cDNA or gDNA that served as material.

Sequencing was done on a sample of peripheral blood. The chain combines TRBV11-2 with TRBJ2-2; D is unresolved. The TCR sequence derives from a man in his 60s with acute or convalescent COVID-19. The CDR3 sequence is CASSPLAANTGELFF. The CDR3 DNA sequence: TGTGCCAGCAGCCCCCTGGCCGCGAACACCGGGGAGCTGTTTTTT.